Listed here are 20 T cell receptor beta chains from one sample, sequenced in a study of a mutant IDH1 vaccine in newly diagnosed glioma. Using immunoSEQ multiplex PCR, the repertoire was profiled, and TCRdb retains in-frame clones only, with some absent. This table has about 54,000 clones, around 86% appearing once. Time point described: week 47, end of study. A single vaccine dose contained 300 ug of mutant IDH1 20-mer peptide, and topical imiquimod was used with it. Their specific antigens are unknown. The sequenced sample was PBMCs, obtained from a glioma patient whose treatment included an IDH1 peptide vaccine. The receptors here all came from a woman aged 45-60 years with glioma.

The table lists this clone with a count of one. This rearrangement joins TRBV28 to TRBJ1-4; D is unresolved. Trimming pared 6 bases from V and 5 bases from J, leaving 19 bases between. There are 16 residues in the CDR3. The germline gives CDR1 MDHEN, CDR2 SYDVKM. The CDR3 loop reads CASRTSGSTLNEKLFF. The DNA for the CDR3 is TGTGCCAGCAGGACCTCGGGATCAACCCTCAATGAAAAACTGTTTTTT.

The chain employs TRBV19 and TRBJ1-1, with 7 positions matching TRBD1. The CDR3 has 16 residues. Losses at the gene ends were 3 bases for V and 10 bases for J; bases not matched to a gene: 17. The germline gives CDR1 LNHDA, CDR2 SQIVND (reference sequence). In DNA, the CDR3 is TGTGCCAGTAGTATGCCGTCAGGGGGGGTTTGGGAAACAGCTTTCTTT. This translates into CASSMPSGGVWETAFF.

This chain joins TRBV15 and TRBJ2-6, with D unresolved. V was shortened by 0 bases and J by 0 bases, with 6 bases between the two germline ends. This CDR3 contains 16 residues. Germline CDR1 and CDR2: LNHNV and YYDKDF (reference sequence). CDR3 sequence: CATSRDYNSGANVLTF. The CDR3 DNA sequence: TGTGCCACCAGCAGAGACTACAACTCTGGGGCCAACGTCCTGACTTTC.

The chain recombines TRBV7-2 with TRBJ2-5; D gene ambiguous. The CDR3 runs 11 residues. Germline loops: CDR1 SGHTA, CDR2 FQGNSA. Trimming removed 2 bases at V and 3 bases at J, with 1 base between. This CDR3 is CASSLKETQYF. The CDR3 bases are TGTGCCAGCAGCTTAAAAGAGACCCAGTACTTC.

This chain links TRBV7-9 with TRBJ2-7; D is ambiguous. CDR1 is SEHNR and CDR2 is FQNEAQ in the germline V gene (reference sequence). The CDR3 sequence is 14 residues long. Trimming left V 5 bases short and J 0 bases short, with 11 bases between. The CDR3 coding sequence is TGTGCCAGCAGCCCCTTGACTTACTCCTACGAGCAGTACTTC. Its translation: CASSPLTYSYEQYF.

J is TRBJ2-7 and V is TRBV19, with D possibly matching TRBD2 (6 bases). Trimming removed 4 bases from V and 0 bases from J, with 13 bases in between. This CDR3 contains 15 residues. The V gene's germline CDR1 is LNHDA and CDR2 SQIVND (reference sequence). The CDR3 DNA is TGTGCCAGTAGTAGAGAGACGGGGGTCTCCTACGAGCAGTACTTC. It translates to CASSRETGVSYEQYF.

J is TRBJ1-1 and V is TRBV27, with TRBD1 matching over 9 bases. CDR1 and CDR2 (germline): MNHEY, SMNVEV (reference sequence). The CDR3 totals 17 residues. The V segment lost 3 bases and the J segment 6 bases; nucleotides outside the gene matches: 14. The CDR3 spells CASSLDQGTGFLAEAFF. CDR3 bases: TGTGCCAGCAGTTTGGATCAGGGGACAGGGTTTTTGGCTGAAGCTTTCTTT.

This clone appeared a single time. The rearrangement uses TRBV10-3 and TRBJ2-3; TRBD1 matches at 7 bases. Trimming cost V 6 bases and J 3 bases; bases outside gene matches: 6. The CDR3 totals 14 residues. Germline loops: CDR1 ENHRY, CDR2 SYGVKD. The CDR3 coding sequence is TGTGCCATCAGATCCGGGACAGCTACAGATACGCAGTATTTT. This sequence encodes CAIRSGTATDTQYF.

V is TRBV7-2 and J is TRBJ1-1; maybe TRBD1 (5 bases). Trimming took off 1 base at V and 4 bases at J, with 7 bases between the two ends. Germline V gene data show CDR1 as SGHTA and CDR2 as FQGNSA. This CDR3 is built from 13 residues. DNA for the CDR3: TGTGCCAGCAGCTTAGGGGGGATCACTGAAGCTTTCTTT. Translating it yields CASSLGGITEAFF.

This rearrangement joins TRBV10-3 to TRBJ1-2; 8 bases map to TRBD1. Germline CDR1 is ENHRY and CDR2 is SYGVKD. J was trimmed by 0 bases and V by 7 bases; bases with no gene match: 7. This CDR3 comprises 15 residues. CDR3 amino acids: CAITTGGTSNYGYTF. The DNA of the CDR3 is TGTGCCATCACCACAGGGGGAACCTCTAACTATGGCTACACCTTC.

The V and J genes are TRBV6-5 and TRBJ1-1; no clear D. The CDR3 consists of 15 residues. Trimming stripped 0 bases from V and 1 base from J, with 9 bases between. The V gene's germline CDR1 is MNHEY and CDR2 SVGAGI. CDR3 protein: CASSYSWAQNTEAFF. CDR3 DNA sequence: TGTGCCAGCAGTTACTCTTGGGCCCAGAACACTGAAGCTTTCTTT.

V usage is TRBV4-1 and J usage is TRBJ2-7, with 9 nucleotides matching TRBD1. Germline values: CDR1 MGHRA, CDR2 YSYEKL. V trimming: 4 bases; J trimming: 7 bases; junction bases outside the gene matches: 11. This CDR3 has 15 residues. The CDR3 DNA reads as TGCGCCAGCAGCCCCCTCGGGACAGGGATTGAGGAGCAGTACTTC. Its translation: CASSPLGTGIEEQYF.

The chain recombines TRBV14 with TRBJ1-1; no clear D gene. Trimming cost V 1 base and J 0 bases, with 3 bases left between them. The CDR3 spans 13 residues. Germline V gene data show CDR1 as SGHDN and CDR2 as FVKESK. The DNA for the CDR3 is TGTGCCAGCAGCCAAGCCCTGAACACTGAAGCTTTCTTT. The encoded protein is CASSQALNTEAFF.

The chain has TRBV19 and TRBJ1-2; D unresolved. CDR3 length: 13 amino acids. Germline V CDR1 and CDR2: LNHDA, SQIVND (reference sequence). V was shortened by 6 bases and J by 2 bases, with 10 bases between the two germline ends. CDR3 loop: CASRSDGNYGYTF. The DNA for the CDR3 is TGTGCCAGTAGGTCAGATGGCAACTATGGCTACACCTTC.

This sequence joins TRBV5-4 and TRBJ1-5, with D perhaps matching TRBD1 (5 bases). This CDR3 spans 16 amino acids. Germline CDR1 reads SGHNT; CDR2 reads YYREEE (reference sequence). V was shortened by 1 base and J by 1 base, with 12 bases between the two germline ends. CDR3 protein: CASSLYGGSSNQPQHF. In DNA form, the CDR3 reads TGTGCCAGCAGCTTGTACGGGGGTTCCAGCAATCAGCCCCAGCATTTT.

This clone was observed once. This rearrangement joins TRBV7-8 to TRBJ1-2; D is unresolved. Trimming left V 1 base short and J 1 base short, with 13 bases between. The CDR3 is 16 amino acids. Germline CDR1 is SGHVS and CDR2 is FQNEAQ. CDR3 sequence: CASSLVGQGINYGYTF. The DNA for the CDR3 is TGTGCCAGCAGCTTAGTAGGGCAAGGGATTAACTATGGCTACACCTTC.

The chain carries TRBV5-1 and TRBJ2-2; 7 positions agree with TRBD1. CDR1 and CDR2 from the germline V gene are SGHRS and YFSETQ. V shed 4 bases, J shed 6 bases, and the junction held 9 bases outside the gene matches. The CDR3 is 15 residues long. This chain's CDR3 is CASSADRAAAGELFF. CDR3 sequence (DNA): TGCGCCAGCAGCGCCGACAGGGCAGCAGCCGGGGAGCTGTTTTTT.

This clone occurred a few times. The rearrangement joins TRBV7-2 to TRBJ2-2, with 10 bases matching TRBD1. V gave up 6 bases and J gave up 4 bases; unmatched junction bases: 8. Germline V gene sequence: CDR1 SGHTA, CDR2 FQGNSA. The CDR3 is 16 residues long. The CDR3 DNA sequence: TGTGCCAGCAGTGGTCGGGACAGGGGATCCACCGGGGAGCTGTTTTTT. As protein: CASSGRDRGSTGELFF. Supplemented by reference TRBV7-2 and TRBJ2-2, the full variable domain reads GAGVSQSPSNKVTEKGKDVELRCDPISGHTALYWYRQSLGQGLEFLIYFQGNSAPDKSGLPSDRFSAERTGGSVSTLTIQRTQQEDSAVYLCASSGRDRGSTGELFFGEGSRLTVL.

This clone has a handful of counts. The V call is TRBV5-1, the J call TRBJ1-4; 7 nucleotides agree with TRBD1. The V segment lost 4 bases and the J segment 0 bases; nucleotides outside the gene matches: 6. Germline V gives CDR1 SGHRS, CDR2 YFSETQ. The CDR3 consists of 16 residues. The CDR3 region is CASSPGQVATNEKLFF. In DNA form, the CDR3 reads TGCGCCAGCAGCCCCGGACAGGTTGCAACTAATGAAAAACTGTTTTTT.

The rearrangement links TRBV9 to TRBJ2-1, with D maybe TRBD2 (7 bases). The CDR3 totals 15 residues. Trimming pared 0 bases from V and 7 bases from J, leaving 14 bases between. Germline CDR1 and CDR2: SGDLS and YYNGEE. CDR3 nucleotide sequence: TGTGCCAGCAGCGTAGTGGGGGGGCCAGGGAATGAGCAGTTCTTC. Protein: CASSVVGGPGNEQFF.